Here is one T cell receptor (beta chain) with its context. Trimming removed 5 bases from V and 7 bases from J; junction bases left unmatched: 10. CDR3 length: 14 amino acids. CDR1 is ENHRY and CDR2 is SYGVKD in the germline V gene. The second PCR ran about 7 to 12 cycles with a sample-barcoded 5' primer and J-beta primers. TCRdb re-derived calls from the 5' RACE reads in MiXCR, one entry per CDR3 protein. The sample records 1.5 million to 2 million distinct CDR3 sequences, about 49% being singletons. The data were obtained in a study of blood T cells in healthy people across ages. This receptor was identified in a woman aged 35 to 49 in good health. This chain connects TRBV10-3 to TRBJ2-5; 7 bases match TRBD1. The specimen was blood. The chain's CDR3 is CAISPDRPRGTQYF. In DNA, the CDR3 is TGTGCCATCAGTCCGGACAGGCCCCGGGGGACCCAGTACTTC.